The T cell receptor beta chain under discussion was sequenced for a study of OX40 agonist ivuxolimab in advanced cancers. Across the study: The dose-escalation group included hepatocellular carcinoma, melanoma, renal cell carcinoma and head and neck cancer. Prior anti-PD-1, anti-PD-L1 or anti-CTLA-4 therapy was allowed; 30% to 40% had some. Partial responses were observed in three patients, of whom one had hepatocellular carcinoma and two had cutaneous melanoma.

Some clones are missing from TCRdb's copy, which holds only in-frame ones; the method was immunoSEQ multiplex PCR. In the table there are about 45,000 clones, around 90% of which are singletons. Germline CDR1 is SGHAT and CDR2 is FQDESV (reference sequence). CDR3 length equals 15 residues. V lost 0 bases and J 4 bases, leaving 12 bases between the germline ends. The sampling schedule covered blood at baseline, cycle 4 day 1, and cycle 7 day 1. The receptor was isolated from an adult with an advanced solid tumor such as melanoma, head and neck, liver or kidney cancer. The source material was CD4+ or CD8+ T cells sorted from blood, sampled in a trial of the OX40 agonist ivuxolimab. The V gene is TRBV11-1, the J gene TRBJ1-1; possible D gene TRBD1, 5 bases. The CDR3 is CASSLAGDLITEAFF. CDR3 coding DNA: TGTGCCAGCAGCTTAGCTGGGGACCTTATCACTGAAGCTTTCTTT.